This entry lists 18 T cell receptor beta chains sequenced from one sample in a study of blood T cell repertoires in COVID-19. This table comes from immunoSEQ multiplex PCR, and its TCRdb copy is limited to in-frame clones, with some not included. The sample consists of 300,000 to 400,000 clones, 88% of them appearing once. The sample taken for sequencing was peripheral blood. These receptors were obtained from a woman in her twenties or thirties with COVID-19, enrolled during active disease.

This chain uses TRBV28 with TRBJ2-3, with D unresolved. With 4 bases removed from V and 5 bases from J, the gap between germline ends came to 7 bases. The germline V gene encodes CDR1 MDHEN and CDR2 SYDVKM. The CDR3 has 12 amino acids. This CDR3 reads CASSSSLDTQYF. In DNA, the CDR3 is TGTGCCAGCAGTTCCTCACTAGATACGCAGTATTTT.

V and J are TRBV7-6 and TRBJ2-1; unclear D gene. V lost 7 bases and J 8 bases, leaving 9 bases between the germline ends. The CDR3 spans 11 residues. Germline-derived CDR1 and CDR2 are SGHVS and FNYEAQ. CDR3 nucleotides: TGTGCCAGCACCTCAGGCTATGAGCAGTTCTTC. Amino acid sequence: CASTSGYEQFF.

The chain carries TRBV19 and TRBJ2-7; D is possibly TRBD1 (6 bases). CDR3 length equals 13 residues. CDR1 is LNHDA, CDR2 SQIVND, per germline (reference sequence). Trimming shortened V by 5 bases and J by 7 bases, and 15 bases separated the two germline ends. CDR3 sequence reads: CASSLQGLREQYF. In DNA, the CDR3 is TGTGCCAGTAGTCTACAGGGCTTACGGGAGCAGTACTTC.

This chain connects TRBV2 to TRBJ1-5, with TRBD1 as a possible D gene (6 bases). CDR3 length: 13 residues. Germline V gene lookup returns CDR1 SNHLY and CDR2 FYNNEI. Trimming left V 8 bases short and J 4 bases short, with 12 bases between. In nucleotides, the CDR3 is TGTGCCAGCCGTTCCCAGGGGAATCAGCCCCAGCATTTT. Encoded protein: CASRSQGNQPQHF.

V is TRBV6-2 or TRBV6-3 and J is TRBJ1-1; the D gene is possibly TRBD1 (6 bases). V lost 2 bases, J lost 1 base, and 8 bases lay in between. CDR1 MNHEY and CDR2 SVGEGT come from the germline V gene. The CDR3 totals 14 residues. This chain's CDR3 is CASSYLQGNTEAFF. The CDR3 region has the DNA TGTGCCAGCAGTTACCTACAGGGGAACACTGAAGCTTTCTTT.

The CDR3 loop reads CASSPVSNYGYTF. The CDR3 DNA reads as TGTGCCAGCTCACCGGTCAGTAACTATGGCTACACCTTC. The chain recombines TRBV18 with TRBJ1-2; D is unclear. The CDR3 consists of 13 residues. Germline values: CDR1 KGHSH, CDR2 LQKENI. Trimming took 3 bases from V and 1 from J, leaving 6 bases between them.

This clone was found once. The chain has TRBV28 and TRBJ2-7; maybe TRBD2 (6 bases). Germline V gene sequence: CDR1 MDHEN, CDR2 SYDVKM. The V end lost 6 bases, the J end lost 4 bases, and 22 bases lay between the germline ends. The CDR3 is made up of 16 amino acids. DNA for the CDR3: TGTGCCAGCAGCGCTTCGGTCCTCGGGAGAGAGTACGAGCAGTACGTC. Translated, it gives CASSASVLGREYEQYV.

CDR3 amino acids: CASRPGQGDYGYTF. The CDR3 nucleotides are TGTGCCAGCAGACCCGGACAGGGAGACTATGGCTACACCTTC. The chain employs TRBV6-6 and TRBJ1-2, with TRBD1 matching over 8 bases. This CDR3 is 14 amino acids long. Per the germline V gene, CDR1 is MNHNY and CDR2 is SVGAGI (reference sequence). The junction had 6 bases not matched to a gene; V was cut back by 6 bases and J by 3 bases.

The rearrangement links TRBV6-2 or TRBV6-3 to TRBJ1-2, with 7 bases aligning to TRBD1. The germline gives CDR1 MNHEY, CDR2 SVGEGT. This CDR3 has 13 residues. V trimming: 5 bases; J trimming: 4 bases; junction bases outside the gene matches: 4. Written as DNA, the CDR3 is TGTGCCAGCAGTATGGACAGGAGCTATGGCTACACCTTC. This gives the protein CASSMDRSYGYTF.

V gene TRBV6-5 combines with J gene TRBJ1-3; D possibly corresponds to TRBD1 (5 bases). Trimming shortened V by 9 bases and J by 4 bases, and 16 bases separated the two germline ends. Germline-derived CDR1 and CDR2 are MNHEY and SVGAGI. The CDR3 spans 14 residues. CDR3 sequence: CASYTGTLGNTIYF. In DNA form, the CDR3 reads TGTGCCAGTTATACCGGGACTCTGGGAAACACCATATATTTT.

The chain carries TRBV5-1 and TRBJ2-5; 15 nucleotides match TRBD2. CDR1 is SGHRS and CDR2 is YFSETQ in the germline V gene. CDR3 length equals 17 residues. Trimming removed 4 bases from V and 5 bases from J; junction bases left unmatched: 9. The CDR3 DNA reads TGCGCCAGCAGCCCGGGACTAGCGGGGGGCCCGGGGGAGACCCAGTACTTC. As protein: CASSPGLAGGPGETQYF.

In regard to this clone: This specimen includes other DNA sequences encoding the same CDR3. The rearrangement uses TRBV19 and TRBJ1-1; D is unresolved. The CDR3 is 12 residues long. Trimming took 6 bases from V and 1 from J, leaving 6 bases between them. The germline CDR1 and CDR2 sequences are LNHDA and SQIVND (reference sequence). CDR3 in DNA: TGTGCCAGTAGGGCGGGGAACACTGAAGCTTTCTTT. Encoded protein: CASRAGNTEAFF.

The chain's CDR3 is CASSDKAGAYTGELFF. The DNA of the CDR3 is TGTGCCAGCAGTGACAAAGCGGGGGCCTATACCGGGGAGCTGTTTTTT. V is TRBV2 and J is TRBJ2-2; 8 nucleotides align to TRBD2. Germline V gene data show CDR1 as SNHLY and CDR2 as FYNNEI. CDR3 length equals 16 residues. The V and J ends lost 3 bases and 5 bases, in that order; junction bases with no gene match: 8.

The chain is built from TRBV5-1 and TRBJ1-5; D is unresolved. Trimming removed 7 bases from V and 0 bases from J, with 8 bases in between. CDR1 is SGHRS and CDR2 is YFSETQ in the germline V gene. The CDR3 loop spans 13 amino acids. DNA for the CDR3: TGCGCCAGCCCCCCACATAGCAATCAGCCCCAGCATTTT. As protein: CASPPHSNQPQHF.

This clone was detected a few times. The V gene is TRBV10-1, the J gene TRBJ2-7; D is perhaps TRBD1 (6 bases). The CDR3 sequence is 17 residues long. In germline, CDR1 is WNHNN, CDR2 SYGVQD (reference sequence). Trimming shortened V by 3 bases and J by 3 bases, and 21 bases separated the two germline ends. The CDR3 loop reads CASSDLGEDRLYYEQYV. The DNA for the CDR3 is TGCGCCAGCAGTGATTTGGGAGAAGACAGGTTATACTACGAGCAGTACGTC.

This chain joins TRBV6-5 and TRBJ2-2; D uncertain. The germline gives CDR1 MNHEY, CDR2 SVGAGI. The CDR3 consists of 13 residues. V lost 2 bases to trimming and J lost 3 bases, with 4 bases between them. CDR3 protein: CASSYGDTGELFF. The CDR3 DNA reads TGTGCCAGCAGTTACGGAGACACCGGGGAGCTGTTTTTT.

The gene calls are TRBV7-8 and TRBJ1-5, with D tentatively TRBD1 (6 bases). This CDR3 has 14 amino acids. Germline CDR1 SGHVS, CDR2 FQNEAQ. V was pared by 6 bases and J by 7 bases, with 16 bases between. As DNA, the CDR3 is TGTGCCAGCAGTTATTCTATGGGGGCCCAGCCCCAGCATTTT. As protein: CASSYSMGAQPQHF.

The chain recombines TRBV10-3 with TRBJ1-1; 11 bases are shared with TRBD1. This CDR3 contains 17 residues. Germline CDR1 ENHRY, CDR2 SYGVKD. Trimming removed 4 bases from V and 5 bases from J; junction bases left unmatched: 12. Written as DNA, the CDR3 is TGTGCCATCAGTGCCCTCGAGGACAGGGGGCTGGGGACTGAAGCTTTCTTT. Residues: CAISALEDRGLGTEAFF.